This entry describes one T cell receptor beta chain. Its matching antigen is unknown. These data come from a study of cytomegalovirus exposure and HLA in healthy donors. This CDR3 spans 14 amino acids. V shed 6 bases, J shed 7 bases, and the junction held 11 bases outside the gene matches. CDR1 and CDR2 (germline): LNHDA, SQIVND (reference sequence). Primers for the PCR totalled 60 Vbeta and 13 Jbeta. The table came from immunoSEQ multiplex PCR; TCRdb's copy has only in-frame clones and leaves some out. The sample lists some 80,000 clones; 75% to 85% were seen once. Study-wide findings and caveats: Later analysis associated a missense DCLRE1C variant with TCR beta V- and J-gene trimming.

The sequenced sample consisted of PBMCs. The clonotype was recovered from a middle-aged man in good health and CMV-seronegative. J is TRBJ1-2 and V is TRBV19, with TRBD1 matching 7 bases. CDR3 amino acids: CASRHPRDSTGYTF. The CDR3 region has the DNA TGTGCCAGTAGGCATCCCCGGGACAGTACTGGCTACACCTTC. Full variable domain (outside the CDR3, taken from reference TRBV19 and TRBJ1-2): DGGITQSPKYLFRKEGQNVTLSCEQNLNHDAMYWYRQDPGQGLRLIYYSQIVNDFQKGDIAEGYSVSREKKESFPLTVTSAQKNPTAFYLCASRHPRDSTGYTFGSGTRLTVV.